This T cell receptor (beta chain) was sequenced in a study of cytomegalovirus exposure and HLA in healthy donors. Study in general: Ancestry clustering placed about 86% of around 400 genotyped donors in the Caucasian-associated cluster. Study-wide results and caveats: Analysis was carried out at a later point, and it linked a missense DCLRE1C variant to TCR beta V- and J-gene trimming.

Details on this clone: Its specificity is not known.

Both 60 Vbeta primers and 13 Jbeta primers went into the PCR. Here immunoSEQ multiplex PCR was the method, and the copy in TCRdb shows in-frame clones only, minus some. The table has approximately 110,000 clones, over 60% seen once; the top ten hold around 5%. The germline V gene has CDR1 SNHLY and CDR2 FYNNEI. CDR3 length: 17 amino acids. V lost 6 bases to trimming and J lost 0 bases, with 20 bases between them. The sample was PBMCs. The TCR sequence derives from a man aged 25-45 years in good health and CMV-seropositive. V is TRBV2 and J is TRBJ1-2; TRBD1 is a possible D gene (6 bases). The CDR3 sequence is CASRAITRTAANYGYTF. The CDR3 region has the DNA TGTGCCAGCAGGGCTATAACTCGGACAGCTGCTAACTATGGCTACACCTTC.